The clone carrying this TCR beta chain has just a few counts. No antigen is known for it. The data were taken from a study of cytomegalovirus exposure and HLA in healthy donors. Findings of the study overall: An observed cluster of highly shared sequence variants was recorded as a likely sequencing artifact.

Trimming took 6 bases from V and 13 from J; bases not matched to a gene: 14. CDR1 and CDR2 from the germline V gene are LNHDA and SQIVND (reference sequence). The CDR3 totals 14 residues. Primers for the PCR totalled 60 Vbeta and 13 Jbeta. Produced via immunoSEQ multiplex PCR; TCRdb's table is partial and in-frame only. Here the sample spans about 160,000 clones, almost 80% being singletons. The specimen was PBMCs. The sequence derives from a man aged 25 to 45 in good health and CMV-seronegative. The chain combines TRBV19 with TRBJ1-5, with 8 bases matching TRBD1. CDR3 sequence reads: CASSGTGLTRQQHF. The CDR3 nucleotides are TGTGCCAGTAGCGGGACAGGTCTTACACGACAACAGCATTTT.